The 22 T cell receptor beta chains presented below share a single source sample, sequenced in a study of cytomegalovirus exposure and HLA in healthy donors. The repertoire was sequenced with immunoSEQ multiplex PCR; TCRdb's copy has only in-frame clones and lacks some. The sample includes some 330,000 clones, 70% to 90% seen only once; the top ten take 0.65% to 0.85%. Sequencing used PBMCs. The receptor set was obtained from a woman aged 18-29 years in good health and CMV-seronegative.

In its sample, this clone was seen once. Distinct nucleotide sequences in the sample also encode this CDR3. The chain links TRBV27 to TRBJ1-5; 10 nucleotides line up with TRBD1. CDR3 size: 15 residues. V trimming: 6 bases; J trimming: 2 bases; junction bases outside the gene matches: 4. CDR1 and CDR2 from the germline V gene are MNHEY and SMNVEV (reference sequence). This chain's CDR3 is CASRPGTGGNQPQHF. CDR3 nucleotide sequence: TGTGCCAGCAGGCCCGGGACAGGGGGCAATCAGCCCCAGCATTTT.

This chain links TRBV4-1 with TRBJ1-3, with a possible D match to TRBD1 (5 bases). This CDR3 is built from 16 residues. The germline V gene has CDR1 MGHRA and CDR2 YSYEKL. With 0 bases removed from V and 3 bases from J, the gap between germline ends came to 12 bases. The CDR3 reads CASSQDDSRLGNTIYF. The CDR3 nucleotides read TGCGCCAGCAGCCAAGATGACAGTCGACTTGGAAACACCATATATTTT.

The rearrangement uses TRBV7-2 and TRBJ2-5, with TRBD1 as a possible D gene (5 bases). The CDR3 extends over 15 amino acids. Between the trimmed V and J ends, which lost 5 bases and 3 bases, there was a span of 16 bases. The germline CDR1 and CDR2 sequences are SGHTA and FQGNSA. The CDR3 region is CASSPRWGSEETQYF. CDR3 in DNA: TGTGCCAGCAGCCCCCGGTGGGGCAGTGAAGAGACCCAGTACTTC. Drawing the rest from reference TRBV7-2 and TRBJ2-5, the complete variable domain is GAGVSQSPSNKVTEKGKDVELRCDPISGHTALYWYRQSLGQGLEFLIYFQGNSAPDKSGLPSDRFSAERTGGSVSTLTIQRTQQEDSAVYLCASSPRWGSEETQYFGPGTRLLVL.

The chain recombines TRBV7-2 with TRBJ2-7; D is unresolved. Looked up from germline, CDR1 is SGHTA and CDR2 is FQGNSA. The V gene lost 3 bases and the J gene lost 3 bases, with 9 bases spanning the gap. CDR3 size: 13 residues. In DNA form, the CDR3 reads TGTGCCAGCAGCTTTCCGTCCGGCTACGAGCAGTACTTC. Amino acid sequence: CASSFPSGYEQYF.

The V and J genes are TRBV6-5 and TRBJ2-7, with 9 bases fitting TRBD2. Losses at the gene ends were 5 bases for V and 0 bases for J; bases not matched to a gene: 5. CDR3 length: 15 amino acids. CDR1 is MNHEY, CDR2 SVGAGI, per germline. CDR3 sequence reads: CASSNSGGSSYEQYF. The DNA for the CDR3 is TGTGCCAGCAGTAATAGCGGGGGAAGCTCCTACGAGCAGTACTTC.

This clone came up a few times. This sequence joins TRBV19 and TRBJ2-3; 8 nucleotides line up with TRBD2. The V gene's germline CDR1 is LNHDA and CDR2 SQIVND (reference sequence). V shed 4 bases and J 2 bases; nucleotides not matched to a gene: 5. The CDR3 contains 15 residues. The CDR3 sequence: CASSRGREDTDTQYF. The CDR3 DNA follows: TGTGCCAGTAGTAGAGGGCGGGAGGACACAGATACGCAGTATTTT.

The chain employs TRBV19 and TRBJ2-7, with TRBD1 matching 8 bases. CDR1 and CDR2 from the germline V gene are LNHDA and SQIVND (reference sequence). This CDR3 comprises 17 residues. V was clipped by 3 bases and J by 4 bases; unmatched bases: 14. CDR3 protein: CASSMDTPGQDLYEQYF. The CDR3 bases are TGTGCCAGTAGTATGGACACGCCGGGACAGGACCTATACGAGCAGTACTTC.

This clone was picked up one time. V and J are TRBV29-1 and TRBJ2-7; 8 nucleotides agree with TRBD2. The ends lost 4 bases at V and 5 bases at J; junction bases unmatched: 10. Germline CDR1 reads SQVTM; CDR2 reads ANQGSEA. The CDR3 consists of 14 residues. The CDR3 reads CSVVQPLAANEQYF. CDR3 sequence (DNA): TGCAGCGTTGTCCAACCACTAGCGGCCAACGAGCAGTACTTC.

This clone was observed a few times. This rearrangement joins TRBV29-1 to TRBJ1-1; D is unclear. V lost 6 bases to trimming and J lost 1 base, with 12 bases between them. Germline lookup yields CDR1 SQVTM and CDR2 ANQGSEA. This CDR3 is built from 13 residues. The CDR3 bases are TGCAGCGTAGGACTCGTTGGGAACACTGAAGCTTTCTTT. It is translated as CSVGLVGNTEAFF.

V is TRBV2 and J is TRBJ2-7; 10 positions agree with TRBD2. J gave up 3 bases and V 6 bases, and 5 bases lay outside the gene matches. The germline CDR1 and CDR2 sequences are SNHLY and FYNNEI. This CDR3 has 14 residues. Here the CDR3 reads CASRDSGGIYEQYF. DNA of the CDR3: TGTGCCAGCAGGGATAGCGGGGGGATCTACGAGCAGTACTTC.

This clone has just one count. The gene calls are TRBV5-4 and TRBJ2-2, with a weak D call TRBD2 (6 bases). There are 14 residues in the CDR3. V lost 5 bases and J 3 bases, leaving 11 bases between the germline ends. CDR1 SGHNT and CDR2 YYREEE come from the germline V gene (reference sequence). CDR3 bases: TGTGCCAGCAGGAGGTCGGGGGACACCGGGGAGCTGTTTTTT. Translated, it gives CASRRSGDTGELFF.

The genes are TRBV9 and TRBJ2-5; possibly TRBD1 for D (6 bases). From germline, CDR1 is SGDLS and CDR2 YYNGEE. The V end lost 0 bases, the J end lost 7 bases, and 10 bases lay between the germline ends. This CDR3 has 13 residues. The chain's CDR3 is CASSVAGVGTQYF. CDR3 DNA: TGTGCCAGCAGCGTAGCAGGGGTGGGGACCCAGTACTTC.

The chain couples TRBV7-2 to TRBJ2-7; the match to TRBD2 covers 7 bases. Germline V lookup: CDR1 SGHTA, CDR2 FQGNSA. J gave up 7 bases and V 4 bases, and 10 bases lay outside the gene matches. CDR3 size: 14 residues. CDR3 protein: CASSSAGEPREQYF. DNA for the CDR3: TGTGCCAGCAGCTCGGCGGGAGAACCTAGGGAGCAGTACTTC.

This clone showed up just once. The genes are TRBV18 and TRBJ1-4; unclear D gene. Germline-derived CDR1 and CDR2 are KGHSH and LQKENI. V lost 2 bases and J 6 bases, leaving 13 bases between the germline ends. The CDR3 consists of 15 residues. The CDR3 nucleotides are TGTGCCAGCTCACCAGGACTACGTGGGGATGAAAAACTGTTTTTT. Its protein is CASSPGLRGDEKLFF.

The CDR3 loop reads CASSPPAGVDEQFF. The CDR3 DNA reads TGTGCCAGCAGTCCCCCAGCAGGGGTCGATGAGCAGTTCTTC. This rearrangement joins TRBV28 to TRBJ2-1, with D tentatively TRBD1 (6 bases). The germline V gene encodes CDR1 MDHEN and CDR2 SYDVKM. V shed 5 bases and J shed 8 bases, with 16 bases lying between them. This CDR3 has 14 residues.

A single count supports this clone. This chain links TRBV18 with TRBJ1-1, with 8 positions matching TRBD1. The CDR3 extends over 14 amino acids. Germline CDR1 reads KGHSH; CDR2 reads LQKENI. V was clipped by 5 bases and J by 1 base; unmatched bases: 3. CDR3 nucleotide sequence: TGTGCCAGCTCAACCGACAGGGGGAACACTGAAGCTTTCTTT. Its translation is CASSTDRGNTEAFF.

This sequence joins TRBV27 and TRBJ2-7; weak D call: TRBD2 (6 bases). The CDR3 runs 15 residues. Trimming cost V 0 bases and J 2 bases, with 11 bases left between them. From germline, CDR1 is MNHEY and CDR2 SMNVEV (reference sequence). The CDR3 spells CASSLSAGPAYEQYF. CDR3 nucleotides: TGTGCCAGCAGTTTATCGGCGGGACCAGCCTACGAGCAGTACTTC.

The chain recombines TRBV6-5 with TRBJ2-7; 7 bases line up with TRBD1. The germline V gene has CDR1 MNHEY and CDR2 SVGAGI. Trimming removed 6 bases from V and 2 bases from J; junction bases left unmatched: 7. This CDR3 contains 14 residues. CDR3 region: CASSPGTVPYEQYF. Written as DNA, the CDR3 is TGTGCCAGCAGCCCCGGGACAGTACCCTACGAGCAGTACTTC.

The rearrangement uses TRBV4-3 and TRBJ2-5; 7 positions match TRBD2. V gave up 0 bases and J gave up 5 bases; unmatched junction bases: 6. This CDR3 has 15 amino acids. Germline-derived CDR1 and CDR2 are LGHNA and YSLEER. CDR3 coding DNA: TGCGCCAGCAGCCAAGAGGCGGGAGTATTTGAGACCCAGTACTTC. This gives the protein CASSQEAGVFETQYF.

This clone has more than one count but fewer than ten. The CDR3 region has the DNA TGTGCCAGCAGCCGTGACGGGACGGGAGGCACCTACGAGCAGTACTTC. Its protein product is CASSRDGTGGTYEQYF. The chain combines TRBV7-2 with TRBJ2-7; 7 positions match TRBD2. J gave up 2 bases and V 5 bases, and 12 bases lay outside the gene matches. Germline CDR1 is SGHTA and CDR2 is FQGNSA. This CDR3 is 16 amino acids long.

V and J are TRBV19 and TRBJ2-1, with D unresolved. V was pared by 6 bases and J by 7 bases, with 10 bases between. Germline-derived CDR1 and CDR2 are LNHDA and SQIVND (reference sequence). The CDR3 totals 12 residues. The CDR3: CASSLLQNEQFF. The CDR3 DNA is TGTGCCAGTAGCTTACTTCAAAATGAGCAGTTCTTC.

The chain recombines TRBV5-1 with TRBJ2-4; TRBD2 aligns across 11 bases. The CDR3 covers 13 residues. Germline V gene sequence: CDR1 SGHRS, CDR2 YFSETQ. Germline trimming cut 7 bases from V and 5 bases from J; bases unmatched to any gene: 2. The CDR3 is CASSTSGENIQYF. The CDR3 DNA is TGCGCCAGCTCGACTAGCGGGGAAAACATTCAGTACTTC. Full variable domain (missing parts from reference TRBV5-1 and TRBJ2-4): KAGVTQTPRYLIKTRGQQVTLSCSPISGHRSVSWYQQTPGQGLQFLFEYFSETQRNKGNFPGRFSGRQFSNSRSEMNVSTLELGDSALYLCASSTSGENIQYFGAGTRLSVL.